Below, 24 T cell receptor beta chains from the same sample are listed, as sequenced in a study of T cell repertoires in cytomegalovirus infection. TCRdb called the reads again in MiXCR, with one record for every CDR3 protein. The sample has around 900,000 distinct CDR3 sequences, approximately 31% seen once; the top ten hold around 15%. No antigen has been identified for these receptors. Sequenced here: cultured CD8+ T cells from PBMCs, sampled from culture after CMV antigen stimulation. The source is a human donor in good health (CMV status not recorded). Some clones in this sample may be carry-over from other donors' samples.

The chain combines TRBV14 with TRBJ2-7; 8 bases align to TRBD2. Germline-derived CDR1 and CDR2 are SGHDN and FVKESK. The CDR3 contains 13 residues. J was trimmed by 6 bases and V by 6 bases; bases with no gene match: 7. The CDR3 coding sequence is TGTGCCAGCAGTATAAGCGGGGGTGCCGAGCAGTACTTC. Translation gives CASSISGGAEQYF.

This clonotype was seen ten or more times. CDR3 in amino acids: CASSYDRQAFF. Written as DNA, the CDR3 is TGTGCCAGCAGCTACGACAGGCAAGCTTTCTTT. The rearrangement links TRBV7-9 to TRBJ1-1, with D perhaps TRBD1 (6 bases). Trimming cost V 4 bases and J 9 bases, with 9 bases left between them. Germline V gene sequence: CDR1 SEHNR, CDR2 FQNEAQ (reference sequence). The CDR3 has 11 amino acids.

For this clonotype: A junction boundary mismatches the germline segment, possibly from a read error. This chain uses TRBV5-1 with TRBJ1-5, with TRBD1 as a possible D gene (5 bases). The CDR3 contains 17 residues. Germline V gene data show CDR1 as SGHRS and CDR2 as YFSETQ. For the CDR3, the DNA is TGCGCCTGCAGCTTGCTACGCGGGACTATTCGCGGCCAGCCCCAGCATTTT. This sequence encodes CACSLLRGTIRGQPQHF.

This clonotype was detected only a few times. The CDR3 DNA is TGTGCCAGCGAAACCGGGACTTTCACCACAGATACGCAGTATTTT. Its protein product is CASETGTFTTDTQYF. The chain carries TRBV7-9 and TRBJ2-3; the D gene is possibly TRBD2 (6 bases). Trimming took 8 bases from V and 2 from J, leaving 17 bases between them. CDR1 and CDR2 (germline): SEHNR, FQNEAQ (reference sequence). There are 15 residues in the CDR3.

This sequence joins TRBV12-3 or TRBV12-4 and TRBJ2-7; possibly TRBD1 or TRBD2 for D (5 bases each). Between the trimmed V and J ends, which lost 5 bases and 6 bases, there was a span of 17 bases. CDR3 size: 14 residues. The CDR3 sequence: CASSLQGVTGEQYV. In nucleotides, the CDR3 is TGTGCCAGCAGTCTGCAGGGAGTTACAGGCGAGCAGTACGTC.

The chain combines TRBV4-3 with TRBJ2-6; tentatively, D is TRBD1 (5 bases). This CDR3 contains 20 residues. Trimming took 3 bases from V and 0 from J, leaving 21 bases between them. CDR1 and CDR2 from the germline V gene are LGHNA and YSLEER. CDR3 sequence: CASSQGRAGPINSGANVLTF. CDR3 DNA: TGCGCCAGCAGCCAGGGTCGTGCAGGGCCAATTAACTCTGGGGCCAACGTCCTGACTTTC.

This clonotype was recorded a few times. The chain combines TRBV13 with TRBJ1-6; maybe TRBD1 (6 bases). Germline V CDR1 and CDR2: PRHDT, FYEKMQ (reference sequence). V lost 5 bases and J 2 bases, leaving 13 bases between the germline ends. This CDR3 is built from 16 residues. In nucleotides, the CDR3 is TGTGCCAGCAGCCCCGACGGGGACACCTATAATTCACCCCTCCACTTT. Translated: CASSPDGDTYNSPLHF.

The rearrangement links TRBV10-1 to TRBJ2-1, with TRBD2 as a possible D gene (5 bases). CDR3 length equals 15 residues. Germline lookup yields CDR1 WNHNN and CDR2 SYGVQD (reference sequence). The V end lost 2 bases, the J end lost 0 bases, and 8 bases lay between the germline ends. The CDR3 region is CASSEEGSSYNEQFF. The CDR3 coding sequence is TGCGCCAGCAGTGAGGAGGGAAGCTCCTACAATGAGCAGTTCTTC.

The rearrangement links TRBV12-3 or TRBV12-4 to TRBJ2-1; D is perhaps TRBD1 or TRBD2 (6 bases each). This CDR3 has 14 residues. V was cut by 3 bases and J by 6 bases, with 12 bases left in between. CDR3 coding DNA: TGTGCCAGCAGTTTCGGGGGCCCGTCCAATGAGCAGTTCTTC. Translation gives CASSFGGPSNEQFF.

The chain joins TRBV28 to TRBJ2-1; weak D call: TRBD2 (5 bases). Germline CDR1 and CDR2: MDHEN and SYDVKM. The CDR3 loop spans 15 amino acids. Deletions cut 6 bases from V and 3 bases from J, with 15 bases between. The CDR3 DNA is TGTGCCAGCAGCCCCCGAGGGTTCGGCTACAATGAGCAGTTCTTC. It translates to CASSPRGFGYNEQFF. The entire variable domain, with the rest obtained from reference TRBV28 and TRBJ2-1, is as follows: DVKVTQSSRYLVKRTGEKVFLECVQDMDHENMFWYRQDPGLGLRLIYFSYDVKMKEKGDIPEGYSVSREKKERFSLILESASTNQTSMYLCASSPRGFGYNEQFFGPGTRLTVL.

This clonotype was seen a handful of times. The chain recombines TRBV29-1 with TRBJ2-1; D perhaps matches TRBD2 (6 bases). V was clipped by 7 bases and J by 9 bases, with 7 bases between them. Germline V gene sequence: CDR1 SQVTM, CDR2 ANQGSEA. The CDR3 spans 9 residues. The CDR3 bases are TGCAGCGCCGGGGGTGAGCAGTTCTTC. Translating gives CSAGGEQFF.

The chain carries TRBV5-4 and TRBJ2-7, with 7 bases aligning to TRBD1. CDR3 size: 15 residues. The junction had 7 bases not matched to a gene; V was cut back by 2 bases and J by 2 bases. Germline loops: CDR1 SGHNT, CDR2 YYREEE (reference sequence). This CDR3 is CASSFGTGETYEQYF. The CDR3 region has the DNA TGTGCCAGCAGCTTCGGCACAGGGGAAACCTACGAGCAGTACTTC. The whole variable domain, remainder taken from reference TRBV5-4 and TRBJ2-7, is ETGVTQSPTHLIKTRGQQVTLRCSSQSGHNTVSWYQQALGQGPQFIFQYYREEENGRGNFPPRFSGLQFPNYSSELNVNALELDDSALYLCASSFGTGETYEQYFGPGTRLTVT.

This clonotype appeared a few times. The CDR3 sequence: CASSYLLTGYGYTF. In DNA form, the CDR3 reads TGTGCCAGCAGTTATCTTCTTACAGGGTATGGCTACACCTTC. This chain uses TRBV12-3 or TRBV12-4 with TRBJ1-2, with D possibly matching TRBD1 (6 bases). The CDR3 is 14 residues long. V lost 4 bases to trimming and J lost 5 bases, with 14 bases between them.

The chain joins TRBV4-1 to TRBJ2-3; D is ambiguous. Germline V gives CDR1 MGHRA, CDR2 YSYEKL. The CDR3 runs 12 residues. With 0 bases removed from V and 7 bases from J, the gap between germline ends came to 5 bases. In DNA, the CDR3 is TGCGCCAGCAGCCAAGATGGGCATACGCAGTATTTT. Amino acids: CASSQDGHTQYF.

The V and J genes are TRBV6-6 and TRBJ1-2, with no clear D. The CDR3 is made up of 13 amino acids. Germline V gives CDR1 MNHNY, CDR2 SVGAGI (reference sequence). The germline V and J ends were trimmed by 5 bases and 6 bases, with 13 bases remaining between them. The CDR3 DNA sequence: TGTGCCAGCAGTAAATCGGTCCGAGATGGCTACACCTTC. Protein sequence: CASSKSVRDGYTF.

This chain connects TRBV13 to TRBJ1-2; D is perhaps TRBD1 (5 bases). CDR1 is PRHDT, CDR2 FYEKMQ, per germline (reference sequence). There are 19 residues in the CDR3. With 4 bases removed from V and 6 bases from J, the gap between germline ends came to 30 bases. CDR3 DNA sequence: TGTGCCAGCAGCTCTGGACCCTTCGGGACTTTTAATGTCCAGGATGGCTACACCTTC. Translating gives CASSSGPFGTFNVQDGYTF.

The V call is TRBV5-4, the J call TRBJ2-4; D unresolved. V shed 3 bases and J shed 5 bases, with 9 bases lying between them. There are 13 residues in the CDR3. The germline V gene has CDR1 SGHNT and CDR2 YYREEE (reference sequence). CDR3 region: CASSSADENIQYF. The CDR3 coding sequence is TGTGCCAGCAGCTCGGCGGACGAAAACATTCAGTACTTC.

In its sample, this clonotype was seen a few times. This rearrangement joins TRBV20-1 to TRBJ2-2, with TRBD1 as a possible D gene (5 bases). V was clipped by 4 bases and J by 9 bases, with 9 bases between them. This CDR3 spans 11 amino acids. Germline V gives CDR1 DFQATT, CDR2 SNEGSKA (reference sequence). The chain's CDR3 is CSATRGRELFF. CDR3 DNA sequence: TGCAGTGCTACAAGGGGCCGGGAGCTGTTTTTT.

Regarding this clonotype: The junction departs from germline at one end; a sequencing error may be responsible. This chain links TRBV7-6 with TRBJ2-1, with unresolved D. Germline V gene sequence: CDR1 SGHVS, CDR2 FNYEAQ. The CDR3 extends over 15 amino acids. In nucleotides, the CDR3 is TGTGCTAGCAGCCCGGAAATCAGCTCCTACAATGAGCAGTTCTTC. Its translation: CASSPEISSYNEQFF.

The chain carries TRBV7-9 and TRBJ2-3; D unclear. This CDR3 has 16 amino acids. V lost 4 bases, J lost 1 base, and 15 bases lay in between. Germline V lookup: CDR1 SEHNR, CDR2 FQNEAQ (reference sequence). CDR3 protein: CASSSTLPSGTDTQYF. The CDR3 DNA reads as TGTGCCAGCAGCTCAACCCTACCCTCGGGCACAGATACGCAGTATTTT. The whole variable domain, remainder taken from reference TRBV7-9 and TRBJ2-3, is DTGVSQNPRHKITKRGQNVTFRCDPISEHNRLYWYRQTLGQGPEFLTYFQNEAQLEKSRLLSDRFSAERPKGSFSTLEIQRTEQGDSAMYLCASSSTLPSGTDTQYFGPGTRLTVL.

This clonotype was observed a few times. The rearrangement joins TRBV20-1 to TRBJ2-7; D is tentatively TRBD1 or TRBD2 (5 bases each). The V gene lost 0 bases and the J gene lost 6 bases, with 18 bases spanning the gap. There are 15 residues in the CDR3. The germline V gene encodes CDR1 DFQATT and CDR2 SNEGSKA (reference sequence). The CDR3 DNA sequence: TGCAGTGCTAGAGATCTTCAAAGCGCCGGGACCGAGCAGTACTTC. This gives the protein CSARDLQSAGTEQYF.

This clonotype was seen a few times. The chain couples TRBV4-2 to TRBJ2-7; D uncertain. Germline V gene lookup returns CDR1 LGHNA and CDR2 YNFKEQ. The length of the CDR3 is 15 residues. Trimming shortened V by 0 bases and J by 0 bases, and 9 bases separated the two germline ends. The CDR3 loop reads CASSQELGYSYEQYF. For the CDR3, the DNA is TGTGCCAGCAGCCAAGAGCTGGGGTACTCCTACGAGCAGTACTTC.

The sample holds a few counts of this clonotype. The V and J genes are TRBV27 and TRBJ2-1; D gene uncertain. The CDR3 runs to 16 residues. V lost 6 bases to trimming and J lost 4 bases, with 19 bases between them. In germline, CDR1 is MNHEY, CDR2 SMNVEV (reference sequence). For the CDR3, the DNA is TGTGCCAGCAGCTCACTCCAAAGGAGTAGGTACAATGAGCAGTTCTTC. Translated: CASSSLQRSRYNEQFF.

Comment on this clonotype: The junction shows a germline mismatch at one end, possibly a read error. The chain uses TRBV5-6 and TRBJ2-1; D tentatively reads TRBD1 or TRBD2 (7 bases each). The CDR3 is 18 residues long. Germline CDR1 reads SGHDT; CDR2 reads YYEEEE. CDR3 sequence (DNA): TGTGTCAGCAGCTTGGGGGGGATACAGGGGAGCTCCTACAATGAGCAGTTCTTC. Its protein is CVSSLGGIQGSSYNEQFF.